These T cell receptor beta chains were read from a single sample in a study of cytomegalovirus exposure and HLA in healthy donors. The data were produced by immunoSEQ multiplex PCR, yet TCRdb's version contains in-frame clones alone and is incomplete. This sample contains around 200,000 clones. The sequenced sample was PBMCs. The receptors shown here come from a woman aged 30 to 39 in good health and CMV-seropositive. CDR3s leave out the opening cysteine and the closing phenylalanine or tryptophan.

j_call: TRBJ1-1; v_call: TRBV19; cdr3_aa: ASSAGGWGTEAF
j_call: TRBJ2-1; v_call: TRBV28; cdr3_aa: ASRKGLAYNEQF
j_call: TRBJ1-2; v_call: TRBV10-2; cdr3_aa: ASSKVEGYGYT
j_call: TRBJ2-3; v_call: TRBV6-1; cdr3_aa: ASSAWTSPTDTQY
j_call: TRBJ2-1; v_call: TRBV29-1; cdr3_aa: SAAEEQYNEQF
j_call: TRBJ2-2; v_call: TRBV6-5; cdr3_aa: ASSYGPGELF
j_call: TRBJ1-1; v_call: TRBV18; cdr3_aa: ASSAGVMNTEAF
j_call: TRBJ2-1; v_call: TRBV6-1; cdr3_aa: ASSEDSSSYNEQF
j_call: NA; v_call: TRBV18; cdr3_aa: ASSGGLERYEQY
j_call: TRBJ1-1; v_call: TRBV5-4; cdr3_aa: ASSHRGQGNTEAF
j_call: TRBJ1-6; v_call: TRBV27; cdr3_aa: ASSLVGNNSPLH
j_call: TRBJ1-2; v_call: TRBV27; cdr3_aa: ASSGTRQGVRGYT
j_call: TRBJ1-2; v_call: TRBV6-6; cdr3_aa: ASTAVYGYT
j_call: TRBJ1-1; v_call: TRBV6-5; cdr3_aa: ASSYGMGTGLAEAF
j_call: TRBJ1-1; v_call: TRBV29-1; cdr3_aa: SVRTALNTEAF
j_call: TRBJ1-4; v_call: TRBV7-2; cdr3_aa: ASSSRQGSNEKLF
j_call: TRBJ1-5; v_call: TRBV19; cdr3_aa: ASNRQGASQPQH
j_call: TRBJ1-5; v_call: TRBV15; cdr3_aa: ATSRVWGVGNQPQH
j_call: TRBJ2-5; v_call: TRBV5-4; cdr3_aa: ASSFVSQETQY
j_call: TRBJ2-1; v_call: TRBV28; cdr3_aa: ASTAVSHNEQF
j_call: TRBJ1-4; v_call: TRBV28; cdr3_aa: ATAAQQEKLF
j_call: TRBJ2-2; v_call: TRBV4-2; cdr3_aa: ASSQKEAGNTGELF
j_call: TRBJ2-3; v_call: TRBV6-4; cdr3_aa: ASSRTSGGLINTDTQY
j_call: TRBJ2-1; v_call: TRBV5-1; cdr3_aa: ASSPRGTSGGHRSSYNEQF
j_call: TRBJ2-3; v_call: TRBV6-5; cdr3_aa: ASRLGGYLDTQY
j_call: TRBJ2-2; v_call: TRBV5-1; cdr3_aa: ASSSKVGGPITGELF
j_call: TRBJ2-6; v_call: TRBV5-6; cdr3_aa: ASSLVGGSGANVLT
j_call: TRBJ2-1; v_call: TRBV9; cdr3_aa: ASSPRDRTYNEQF
j_call: TRBJ1-1; v_call: TRBV10-3; cdr3_aa: AIGHYTEAF
j_call: TRBJ2-1; v_call: TRBV29-1; cdr3_aa: SAGDRVRMNEQF
j_call: TRBJ1-5; v_call: TRBV7-2; cdr3_aa: ASSLLGTGSNQPQH
j_call: TRBJ2-3; v_call: TRBV6-1; cdr3_aa: ASSEMDDRVVLGDTQY
j_call: TRBJ1-1; v_call: TRBV19; cdr3_aa: ASSPRRLEVEAF
j_call: TRBJ1-5; v_call: TRBV18; cdr3_aa: ASSPLREGGQPQH
j_call: TRBJ1-1; v_call: TRBV7-9; cdr3_aa: ASSPTVSFSEAF
j_call: NA; v_call: TRBV6-1; cdr3_aa: ASSEGGGGDPYEQY
j_call: TRBJ2-7; v_call: TRBV18; cdr3_aa: ASSPTSGSSYEQY
j_call: TRBJ2-2; v_call: TRBV7-2; cdr3_aa: ASSLRGGNTGELF
j_call: TRBJ1-1; v_call: TRBV9; cdr3_aa: ASSVGMLYGVTEAF
j_call: TRBJ1-4; v_call: TRBV9; cdr3_aa: ASSAETGLSGKLF
j_call: TRBJ2-1; v_call: TRBV6-5; cdr3_aa: ASSYLGTSNNEQF
j_call: TRBJ2-7; v_call: TRBV6-1; cdr3_aa: ASSPRDRGAYEQY